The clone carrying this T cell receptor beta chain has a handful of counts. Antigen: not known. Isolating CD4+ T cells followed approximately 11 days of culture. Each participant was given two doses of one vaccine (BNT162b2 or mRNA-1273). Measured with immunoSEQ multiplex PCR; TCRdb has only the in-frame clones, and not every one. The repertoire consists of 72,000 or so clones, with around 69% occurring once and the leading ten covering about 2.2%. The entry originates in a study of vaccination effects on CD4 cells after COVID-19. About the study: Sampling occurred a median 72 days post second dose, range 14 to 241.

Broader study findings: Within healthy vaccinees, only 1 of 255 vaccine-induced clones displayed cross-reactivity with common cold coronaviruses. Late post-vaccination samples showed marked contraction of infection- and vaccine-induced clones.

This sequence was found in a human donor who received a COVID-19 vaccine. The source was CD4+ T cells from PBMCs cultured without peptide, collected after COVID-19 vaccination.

CDR3 loop: CASSQDLAQGREAFF. CDR3 bases: TGTGCCAGCAGCCAAGATCTGGCTCAGGGCCGTGAAGCTTTCTTT. The genes are TRBV3-1 (or the pseudogene TRBV3-2) and TRBJ1-1; tentative D call: TRBD1 (5 bases). The ends were cut back, 0 bases at V and 7 bases at J, with 15 bases in the middle. The length of the CDR3 is 15 residues. CDR1 is LGHDT, CDR2 YNNKEL, per germline (reference sequence).